The next 18 T cell receptor beta chains were all read from a single sample in a study of T cells after yellow fever vaccination. TCRdb redid the calling of the 5' RACE reads with MiXCR, one entry per CDR3 protein. The table has 250,000 to 400,000 distinct CDR3 sequences, over 3.5% seen once. Source: PBMCs, taken 15 days after the yellow fever booster vaccination. All receptors come from a man between 18 and 29 years old who received the YFV17D yellow fever vaccine.

In this sample, this clonotype turned up many times. The chain has TRBV18 and TRBJ1-5; a possible D gene is TRBD1 (5 bases). This CDR3 has 13 amino acids. Per the germline V gene, CDR1 is KGHSH and CDR2 is LQKENI. The V gene lost 3 bases and the J gene lost 6 bases, with 9 bases spanning the gap. CDR3 coding DNA: TGTGCCAGCTCACCGGGGGGGGGTCAGCCCCAGCATTTT. It specifies CASSPGGGQPQHF.

In its sample, this clonotype was seen many times. The chain uses TRBV5-1 and TRBJ2-2; the match to TRBD2 covers 10 bases. From germline, CDR1 is SGHRS and CDR2 YFSETQ. V trimming: 4 bases; J trimming: 5 bases; junction bases outside the gene matches: 8. CDR3 length: 16 residues. In DNA form, the CDR3 reads TGCGCCAGCAGCCTCTGGACTAGCGGTCGAACCGGGGAGCTGTTTTTT. Translated: CASSLWTSGRTGELFF.

This clonotype has at least ten counts. The chain uses TRBV7-2 and TRBJ2-7; the D is unclear. V shed 0 bases and J shed 5 bases, with 8 bases lying between them. CDR1 and CDR2 from the germline V gene are SGHTA and FQGNSA. This CDR3 has 13 residues. The CDR3 nucleotides read TGTGCCAGCAGCTTAGCGCAATTAGACGAGCAGTACGTC. Residues: CASSLAQLDEQYV.

There are many counts of this clonotype. V usage is TRBV4-3 and J usage is TRBJ2-7; D unresolved. Trimming removed 3 bases at V and 2 bases at J, with 8 bases between. The length of the CDR3 is 13 residues. The germline gives CDR1 LGHNA, CDR2 YSLEER. The CDR3 bases are TGCGCCAGCAGCCACGACTTAACCTACGAGCAGTACTTC. Residues: CASSHDLTYEQYF.

V is TRBV5-1 and J is TRBJ2-3, with TRBD1 as a possible D gene (5 bases). Germline loops: CDR1 SGHRS, CDR2 YFSETQ. This CDR3 has 14 amino acids. Trimming shortened V by 4 bases and J by 0 bases, and 9 bases separated the two germline ends. The CDR3 region is CASSTTDSTDTQYF. For the CDR3, the DNA is TGCGCCAGCAGCACGACAGATAGCACAGATACGCAGTATTTT. Full variable domain (missing parts from reference TRBV5-1 and TRBJ2-3): KAGVTQTPRYLIKTRGQQVTLSCSPISGHRSVSWYQQTPGQGLQFLFEYFSETQRNKGNFPGRFSGRQFSNSRSEMNVSTLELGDSALYLCASSTTDSTDTQYFGPGTRLTVL.

Only a few counts were recorded for this clonotype. The rearrangement joins TRBV28 to TRBJ1-6; 9 bases are shared with TRBD1. The germline V gene has CDR1 MDHEN and CDR2 SYDVKM. V trimming: 5 bases; J trimming: 10 bases; junction bases outside the gene matches: 9. The CDR3 extends over 15 amino acids. The CDR3: CASSRQRTGVSPLHF. The DNA of the CDR3 is TGTGCCAGCAGTCGGCAAAGGACAGGGGTATCACCCCTCCACTTT.

This clonotype came up many times. The chain carries TRBV5-1 and TRBJ2-5; D possibly corresponds to TRBD1 (6 bases). V lost 1 base to trimming and J lost 1 base, with 17 bases between them. Germline CDR1 reads SGHRS; CDR2 reads YFSETQ. The CDR3 extends over 17 amino acids. The CDR3 reads CASSLNSRGMGQETQYF. CDR3 sequence (DNA): TGCGCCAGCAGCTTGAATTCCAGGGGAATGGGCCAAGAGACCCAGTACTTC.

This clonotype was seen many times. This chain uses TRBV7-9 with TRBJ1-2; no reliable D call. The ends were cut back, 1 base at V and 5 bases at J, with 14 bases in the middle. The CDR3 contains 15 residues. Germline CDR1 reads SEHNR; CDR2 reads FQNEAQ (reference sequence). CDR3 in DNA: TGTGCCAGCAGCTTAGATCCAGCGGAGTCTTATGGCTACACCTTC. It yields the protein CASSLDPAESYGYTF.

Ten or more counts support this clonotype. This sequence joins TRBV9 and TRBJ1-1; 11 bases fit TRBD1. The CDR3 is made up of 16 amino acids. After removal of 4 bases from V and 4 bases from J, the junction contained 9 bases not matched to a gene. The germline CDR1 and CDR2 sequences are SGDLS and YYNGEE. CDR3 coding DNA: TGTGCCAGCAGCTTCATGACCGGGACAGGGGGCACTGAAGCTTTCTTT. This translates into CASSFMTGTGGTEAFF.

This clonotype was observed a few times. The chain uses TRBV7-9 and TRBJ1-1; no clear D. V was trimmed by 1 base and J by 2 bases, leaving 11 bases between them. Germline CDR1 SEHNR, CDR2 FQNEAQ (reference sequence). This CDR3 contains 15 residues. The CDR3, as DNA: TGTGCCAGCAGCTTAGTCGGGAACCTAAACACTGAAGCTTTCTTT. It codes for CASSLVGNLNTEAFF.

As for this clonotype: A read error may explain this, as a much larger clone is one base away. The genes are TRBV28 and TRBJ2-3; TRBD1 agrees at 7 bases. The CDR3 covers 15 residues. The germline gives CDR1 MDHEN, CDR2 SYDVKM. The CDR3 is CASSSAGTDTYTQYF. In DNA form, the CDR3 reads TGTGCCAGCAGTTCTGCCGGGACAGACACATATACGCAGTATTTT.

The genes are TRBV10-2 and TRBJ2-2, with a tentative D call TRBD1 (6 bases). V dropped 6 bases and J dropped 4 bases, with 9 bases sitting between them. CDR1 and CDR2 from the germline V gene are WSHSY and SAAADI. CDR3 length: 13 amino acids. In DNA form, the CDR3 reads TGCGCCAGCAGGGGGGCGGCCACCGGGGAGCTGTTTTTT. Translating gives CASRGAATGELFF.

This chain connects TRBV18 to TRBJ2-7; 11 bases agree with TRBD2. CDR3 length equals 15 residues. V shed 5 bases and J 3 bases; nucleotides not matched to a gene: 6. Germline loops: CDR1 KGHSH, CDR2 LQKENI. DNA for the CDR3: TGTGCCAGCTCAGCGACTAGCGGGACCTTCTACGAGCAGTACGTC. This translates into CASSATSGTFYEQYV.

The chain has TRBV4-1 and TRBJ2-2; unclear D gene. CDR1 and CDR2 (germline): MGHRA, YSYEKL. Trimming stripped 0 bases from V and 1 base from J, with 15 bases between. The CDR3 is made up of 18 amino acids. DNA of the CDR3: TGCGCCAGCAGCCAAGATCAATGGGGTTTTGGGAACACCGGGGAGCTGTTTTTT. This gives the protein CASSQDQWGFGNTGELFF.

The chain joins TRBV7-9 to TRBJ2-1; the D gene is possibly TRBD2 (5 bases). Looked up from germline, CDR1 is SEHNR and CDR2 is FQNEAQ (reference sequence). V was trimmed by 5 bases and J by 0 bases, leaving 14 bases between them. This CDR3 has 16 residues. CDR3 in amino acids: CASSARGRSSYNEQFF. CDR3 DNA: TGTGCCAGCAGCGCCCGAGGGCGTAGCTCCTACAATGAGCAGTTCTTC.

This clonotype appeared many times. The gene calls are TRBV7-2 and TRBJ1-2; no firm D call. The CDR3 spans 12 residues. V lost 5 bases and J lost 4, with 8 bases in between. Germline CDR1 and CDR2: SGHTA and FQGNSA. CDR3 in DNA: TGTGCCAGCAGCGCCCGATCCTATGGCTACACCTTC. Translated, it gives CASSARSYGYTF. The variable domain in full, with the rest retrieved from reference TRBV7-2 and TRBJ1-2, is GAGVSQSPSNKVTEKGKDVELRCDPISGHTALYWYRQSLGQGLEFLIYFQGNSAPDKSGLPSDRFSAERTGGSVSTLTIQRTQQEDSAVYLCASSARSYGYTFGSGTRLTVV.

This clonotype was picked up many times. The chain is built from TRBV27 and TRBJ2-3; 8 positions match TRBD2. V trimming: 2 bases; J trimming: 3 bases; junction bases outside the gene matches: 7. CDR1 is MNHEY, CDR2 SMNVEV, per germline (reference sequence). CDR3 size: 16 residues. CDR3: CASSLRPAGVTDTQYF. In nucleotides, the CDR3 is TGTGCCAGCAGTTTAAGGCCAGCGGGGGTTACAGATACGCAGTATTTT.

This clonotype was detected a few times. V and J are TRBV5-1 and TRBJ2-7; tentatively, D is TRBD1 or TRBD2 (5 bases each). V lost 5 bases, J lost 2 bases, and 17 bases lay in between. This CDR3 is 15 amino acids long. The germline gives CDR1 SGHRS, CDR2 YFSETQ. Written as DNA, the CDR3 is TGCGCCAGCAGGACAGAACCGGGGCGAACCTACGAGCAGTACGTC. As protein: CASRTEPGRTYEQYV.